This T cell receptor (beta chain) was sequenced for a study of T cell changes during pregnancy in multiple sclerosis. TCRdb's table, derived via immunoSEQ multiplex PCR, lists solely in-frame clones and lacks some. The sample includes over 35,000 clones, around 87% of them seen just once. The TCR sequence derives from a female donor with multiple sclerosis, enrolled in a pregnancy study. The sequences come from CD4+ T cells from peripheral blood mononuclear cells, collected in the second trimester of pregnancy.

CDR3 loop: CASSLTASDTGELFF. The DNA of the CDR3 is TGCGCCAGCAGCTTGACGGCTAGCGACACCGGGGAGCTGTTTTTT. The chain recombines TRBV5-1 with TRBJ2-2; D is possibly TRBD2 (6 bases). Germline V gene lookup returns CDR1 SGHRS and CDR2 YFSETQ. The CDR3 extends over 15 amino acids. V was cut by 1 base and J by 3 bases, with 10 bases left in between.